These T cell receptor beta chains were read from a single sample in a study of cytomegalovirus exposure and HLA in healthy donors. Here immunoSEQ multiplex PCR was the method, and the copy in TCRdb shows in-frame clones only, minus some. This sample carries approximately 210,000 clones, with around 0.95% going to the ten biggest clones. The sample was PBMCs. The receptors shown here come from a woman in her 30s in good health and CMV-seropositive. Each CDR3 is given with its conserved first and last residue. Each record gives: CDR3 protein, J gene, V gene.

CDR3: CASSLVRDRENYEQYF
J: TRBJ2-7
V: TRBV5-1

CDR3: CASTVGGTGELFF
J: TRBJ2-2
V: TRBV9

CDR3: CASSLGWGGTSGSYNEQFF
J: TRBJ2-1
V: TRBV5-4

CDR3: CASSVVPDRAHYGYTF
J: TRBJ1-2
V: TRBV9

CDR3: CASSATSGSHGNEQFF
J: TRBJ2-1
V: TRBV5-1

CDR3: CASSAVAGGRAETQYF
J: TRBJ2-5
V: TRBV5-1

CDR3: CASSGRDRGLRNSPLHF
J: TRBJ1-6
V: TRBV18

CDR3: CASSLNVAGELFF
J: TRBJ2-2
V: TRBV5-6

CDR3: CASSFGGGETQYF
J: TRBJ2-5
V: TRBV5-1

CDR3: CASSLDRDDEQYF
J: TRBJ2-7
V: TRBV27

CDR3: CASSVATGPRIGYTF
J: TRBJ1-2
V: TRBV9

CDR3: CASSFNRDRPYNEQFF
J: TRBJ2-1
V: TRBV11-2

CDR3: CASHPDRVNSPLHF
J: TRBJ1-6
V: TRBV10-2

CDR3: CASSTGAAETQYF
J: TRBJ2-5
V: TRBV7-9

CDR3: CASSSRGQDDSGNTIYF
J: TRBJ1-3
V: TRBV28

CDR3: CASNIQGNTEAFF
J: TRBJ1-1
V: TRBV6-1

CDR3: CAISGQGAGADTQYF
J: TRBJ2-3
V: TRBV10-3

CDR3: CASREQGYEQYF
J: TRBJ2-7
V: TRBV2

CDR3: CASSEYQGNQPQHF
J: TRBJ1-5
V: TRBV2

CDR3: CASSPRTSGTNTGELFF
J: TRBJ2-2
V: TRBV18

CDR3: CASSQGGTRETQYF
J: TRBJ2-5
V: TRBV7-2

CDR3: CAWIQGTETQYF
J: TRBJ2-5
V: TRBV30

CDR3: CASSGQGAGNTEAFF
J: TRBJ1-1
V: TRBV2

CDR3: CASSSGGAGEKLFF
J: TRBJ1-4
V: TRBV6-6

CDR3: CASSYRTGRAPKGAGTNEKLFF
J: TRBJ1-4
V: TRBV6-7

CDR3: CASIPDRGLVTEAFF
J: TRBJ1-1
V: TRBV19

CDR3: CASSATSGRINEQFF
J: TRBJ2-1
V: TRBV9

CDR3: CASSIVPGVVVYEQYF
J: TRBJ2-7
V: TRBV19

CDR3: CASSQGTGTETQYF
J: TRBJ2-5
V: TRBV5-8